The clone carrying this T cell receptor beta chain was observed once. Antigen unknown. The study separated CD4+ cells into CD45RA+ naive and CD45RA-negative memory subsets. These data come from a study of shared clonotypes between healthy human individuals. Overall study results and limits: Rarefaction demonstrated incomplete sorted-subset sequencing despite large depth.

TCRdb's table, derived via immunoSEQ multiplex PCR, lists solely in-frame clones and lacks some. The sample carries some 1.4 million clones, more than 95% recorded once. Trimming left V 0 bases short and J 5 bases short, with 11 bases between. The germline V gene has CDR1 LNHNV and CDR2 YYDKDF (reference sequence). The CDR3 length is 14 residues. The sequence derives from a man aged 30 to 39 in good health. V and J are TRBV15 and TRBJ2-7; D not resolved. The sequenced sample was naive CD4+ T cells sorted from blood. The subset denotes: CD45RA+ positively selected. This CDR3 is CATSRDLGSHEQYF. The DNA of the CDR3 is TGTGCCACCAGCAGAGATTTAGGGTCCCACGAGCAGTACTTC.